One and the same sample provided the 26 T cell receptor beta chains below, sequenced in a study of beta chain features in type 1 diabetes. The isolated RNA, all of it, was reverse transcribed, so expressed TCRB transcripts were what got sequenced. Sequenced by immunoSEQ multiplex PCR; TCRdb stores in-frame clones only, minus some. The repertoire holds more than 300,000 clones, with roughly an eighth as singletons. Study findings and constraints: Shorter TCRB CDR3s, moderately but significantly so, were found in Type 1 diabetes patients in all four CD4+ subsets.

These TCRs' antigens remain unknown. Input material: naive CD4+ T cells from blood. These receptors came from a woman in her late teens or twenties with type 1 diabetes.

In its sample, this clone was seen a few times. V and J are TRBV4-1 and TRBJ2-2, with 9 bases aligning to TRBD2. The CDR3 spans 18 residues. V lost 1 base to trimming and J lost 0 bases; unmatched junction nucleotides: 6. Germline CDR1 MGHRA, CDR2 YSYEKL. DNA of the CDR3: TGCGCCAGCAGCCAAGCTTGGCTAGCGGGGCCGAACACCGGGGAGCTGTTTTTT. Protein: CASSQAWLAGPNTGELFF.

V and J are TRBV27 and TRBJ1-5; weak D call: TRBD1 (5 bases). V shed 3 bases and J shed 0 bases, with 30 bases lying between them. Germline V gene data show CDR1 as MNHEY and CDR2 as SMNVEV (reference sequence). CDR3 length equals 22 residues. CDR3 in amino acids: CASSFPIAGKTVGNYSNQPQHF. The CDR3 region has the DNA TGTGCCAGCAGTTTCCCCATCGCAGGGAAAACGGTCGGAAATTATAGCAATCAGCCCCAGCATTTT.

The CDR3 DNA sequence: TGCGCCAGCAGTTATAAGCGGGAGGGCCCCGATACGCAGTATTTT. This codes for CASSYKREGPDTQYF. The J gene is TRBJ2-3, the V gene TRBV5-1; the match to TRBD2 covers 10 bases. This CDR3 has 15 amino acids. CDR1 and CDR2 (germline): SGHRS, YFSETQ. With V trimmed by 5 bases and J by 6 bases, 9 bases remained unmatched.

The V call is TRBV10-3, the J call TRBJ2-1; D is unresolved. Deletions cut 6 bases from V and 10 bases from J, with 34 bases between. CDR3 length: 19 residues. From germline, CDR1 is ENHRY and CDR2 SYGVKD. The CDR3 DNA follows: TGTGCCATCAGGCCCCACACGATGTTCCCACCCTTACAGACCTCGGAGCAGTTCTTC. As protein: CAIRPHTMFPPLQTSEQFF.

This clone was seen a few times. In nucleotides, the CDR3 is TGTGCGGCATTGCCGGGATTCGGGCAGTACTTC. The encoded protein is CAALPGFGQYF. The rearrangement links TRBV5-6 to TRBJ2-7; a weak D match, TRBD2 (5 bases). Germline assignment: CDR1 SGHDT and CDR2 YYEEEE. This CDR3 contains 11 residues.

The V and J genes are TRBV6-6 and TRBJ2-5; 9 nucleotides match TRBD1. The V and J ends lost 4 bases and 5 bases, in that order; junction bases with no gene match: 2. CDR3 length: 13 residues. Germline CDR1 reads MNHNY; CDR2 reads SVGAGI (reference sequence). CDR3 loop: CASSSGTGETQYF. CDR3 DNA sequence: TGTGCCAGCAGTTCCGGGACAGGGGAGACCCAGTACTTC.

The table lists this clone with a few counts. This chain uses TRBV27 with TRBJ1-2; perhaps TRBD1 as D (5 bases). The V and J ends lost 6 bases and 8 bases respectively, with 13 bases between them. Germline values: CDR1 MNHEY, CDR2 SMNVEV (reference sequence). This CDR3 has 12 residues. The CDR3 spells CASSPGAGGYTF. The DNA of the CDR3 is TGTGCCAGCAGCCCCGGGGCGGGGGGCTACACCTTC.

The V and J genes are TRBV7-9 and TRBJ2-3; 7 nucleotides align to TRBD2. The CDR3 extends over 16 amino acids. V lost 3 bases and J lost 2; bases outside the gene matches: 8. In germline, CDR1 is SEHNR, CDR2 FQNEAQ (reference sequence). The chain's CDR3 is CASSLPLAIATDTQYF. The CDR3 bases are TGTGCCAGCAGCTTGCCACTAGCGATTGCCACAGATACGCAGTATTTT.

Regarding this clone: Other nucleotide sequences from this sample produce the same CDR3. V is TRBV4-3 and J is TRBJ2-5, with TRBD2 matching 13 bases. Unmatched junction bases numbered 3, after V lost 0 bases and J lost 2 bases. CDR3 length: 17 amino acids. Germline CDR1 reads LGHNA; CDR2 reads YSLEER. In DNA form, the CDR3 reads TGCGCCAGCAGCCAAGAAGGACTAGCGGGGGTTCAAGAGACCCAGTACTTC. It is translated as CASSQEGLAGVQETQYF.

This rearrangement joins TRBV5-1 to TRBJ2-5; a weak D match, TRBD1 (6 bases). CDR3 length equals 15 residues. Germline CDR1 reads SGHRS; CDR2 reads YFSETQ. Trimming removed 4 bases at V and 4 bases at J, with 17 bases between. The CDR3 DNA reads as TGCGCCAGCAGCCAACAGGGTGCCTGGGGAGAGACCCAGTACTTC. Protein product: CASSQQGAWGETQYF.

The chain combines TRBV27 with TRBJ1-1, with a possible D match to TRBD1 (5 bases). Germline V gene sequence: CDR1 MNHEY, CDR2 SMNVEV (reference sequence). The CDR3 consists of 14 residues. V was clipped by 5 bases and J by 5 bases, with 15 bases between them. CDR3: CASSPRWGETEAFF. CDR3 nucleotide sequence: TGTGCCAGCAGTCCACGGTGGGGGGAAACTGAAGCTTTCTTT.

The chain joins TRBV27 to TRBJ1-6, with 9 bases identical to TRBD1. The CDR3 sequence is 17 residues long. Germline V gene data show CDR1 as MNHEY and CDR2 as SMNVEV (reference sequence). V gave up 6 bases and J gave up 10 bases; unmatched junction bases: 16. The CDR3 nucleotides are TGTGCCAGCAGACCGGGACAGGGCTGGTTGTTAGGGTCACCCCTCCACTTT. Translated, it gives CASRPGQGWLLGSPLHF.

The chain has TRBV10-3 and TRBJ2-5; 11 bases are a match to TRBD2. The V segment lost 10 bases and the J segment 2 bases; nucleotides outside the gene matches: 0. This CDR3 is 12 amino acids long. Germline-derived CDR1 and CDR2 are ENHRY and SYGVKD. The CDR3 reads CARTSGQETQYF. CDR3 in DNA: TGTGCCAGGACTAGCGGGCAAGAGACCCAGTACTTC.

CDR3 sequence reads: CAWSPGQTSTDTQYF. Written as DNA, the CDR3 is TGTGCCTGGAGCCCGGGACAGACTAGCACAGATACGCAGTATTTT. This chain connects TRBV30 to TRBJ2-3; 7 bases map to TRBD1. Germline loops: CDR1 GTSNPN, CDR2 SVGIG (reference sequence). Trimming took 3 bases from V and 0 from J; bases not matched to a gene: 6. This CDR3 has 15 residues.

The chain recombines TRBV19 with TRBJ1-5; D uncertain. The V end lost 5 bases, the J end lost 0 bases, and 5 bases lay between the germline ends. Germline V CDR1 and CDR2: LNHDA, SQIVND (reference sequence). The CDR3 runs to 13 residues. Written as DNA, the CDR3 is TGTGCCAGTAGTTTCCATAGCAATCAGCCCCAGCATTTT. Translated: CASSFHSNQPQHF.

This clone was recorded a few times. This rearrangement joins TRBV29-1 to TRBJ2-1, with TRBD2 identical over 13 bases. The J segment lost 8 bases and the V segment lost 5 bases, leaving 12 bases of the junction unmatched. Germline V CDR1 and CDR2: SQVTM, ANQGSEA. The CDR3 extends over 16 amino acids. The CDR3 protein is CSVRGTSGDYRDEQFF. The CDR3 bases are TGCAGCGTTAGAGGGACTAGCGGGGACTATAGGGATGAGCAGTTCTTC.

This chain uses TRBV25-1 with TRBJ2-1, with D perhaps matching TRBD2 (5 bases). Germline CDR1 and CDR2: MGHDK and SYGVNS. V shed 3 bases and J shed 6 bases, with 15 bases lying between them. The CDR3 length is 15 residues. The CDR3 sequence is CASSDTRMESNEQFF. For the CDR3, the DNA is TGTGCCAGCAGTGATACTAGGATGGAGTCCAATGAGCAGTTCTTC.

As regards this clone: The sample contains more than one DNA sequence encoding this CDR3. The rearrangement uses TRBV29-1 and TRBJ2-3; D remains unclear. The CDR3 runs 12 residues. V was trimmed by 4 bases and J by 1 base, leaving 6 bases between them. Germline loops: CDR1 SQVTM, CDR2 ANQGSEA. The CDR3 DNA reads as TGCAGCGTTGGTCGAGGCACAGATACGCAGTATTTT. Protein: CSVGRGTDTQYF.

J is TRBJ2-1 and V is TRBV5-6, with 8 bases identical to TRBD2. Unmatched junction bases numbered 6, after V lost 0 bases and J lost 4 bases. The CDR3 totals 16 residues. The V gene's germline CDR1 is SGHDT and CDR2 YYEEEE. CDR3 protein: CASSLAPSGGYNEQFF. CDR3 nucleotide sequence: TGTGCCAGCAGCTTGGCTCCCAGCGGGGGTTACAATGAGCAGTTCTTC.

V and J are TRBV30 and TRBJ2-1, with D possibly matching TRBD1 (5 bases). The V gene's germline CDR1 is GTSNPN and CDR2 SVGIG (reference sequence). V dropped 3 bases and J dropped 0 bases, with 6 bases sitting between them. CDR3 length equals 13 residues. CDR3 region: CAWRGDSYNEQFF. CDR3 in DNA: TGTGCCTGGAGAGGGGACTCCTACAATGAGCAGTTCTTC. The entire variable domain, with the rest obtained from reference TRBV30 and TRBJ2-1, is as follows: SQTIHQWPATLVQPVGSPLSLECTVEGTSNPNLYWYRQAAGRGLQLLFYSVGIGQISSEVPQNLSASRPQDRQFILSSKKLLLSDSGFYLCAWRGDSYNEQFFGPGTRLTVL.

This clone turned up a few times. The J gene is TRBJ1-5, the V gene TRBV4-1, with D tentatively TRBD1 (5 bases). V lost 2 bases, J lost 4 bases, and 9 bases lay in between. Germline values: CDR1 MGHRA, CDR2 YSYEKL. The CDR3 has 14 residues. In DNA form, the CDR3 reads TGCGCCAGCAGCCAAACAGGAACGAATCAGCCCCAGCATTTT. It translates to CASSQTGTNQPQHF.

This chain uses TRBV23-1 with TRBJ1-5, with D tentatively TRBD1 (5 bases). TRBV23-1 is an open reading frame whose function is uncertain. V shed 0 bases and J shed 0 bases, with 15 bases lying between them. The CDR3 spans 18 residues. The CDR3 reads CASSQSYTGSCSNQPQHF. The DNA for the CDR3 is TGCGCCAGCAGTCAATCCTACACAGGATCTTGTAGCAATCAGCCCCAGCATTTT.

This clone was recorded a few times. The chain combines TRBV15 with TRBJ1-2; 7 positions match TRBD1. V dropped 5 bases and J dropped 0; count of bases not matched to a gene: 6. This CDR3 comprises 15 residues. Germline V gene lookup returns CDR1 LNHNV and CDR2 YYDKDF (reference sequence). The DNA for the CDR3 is TGTGCCACCAGCCAGGGGGGCAGAGCTAACTATGGCTACACCTTC. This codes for CATSQGGRANYGYTF.

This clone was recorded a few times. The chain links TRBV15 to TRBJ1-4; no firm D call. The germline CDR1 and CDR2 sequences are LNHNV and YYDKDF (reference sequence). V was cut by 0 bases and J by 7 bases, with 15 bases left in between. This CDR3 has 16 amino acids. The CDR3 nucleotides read TGTGCCACCAGCAGAGATTATGTATCGGGTGTTGAAAAACTGTTTTTT. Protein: CATSRDYVSGVEKLFF.

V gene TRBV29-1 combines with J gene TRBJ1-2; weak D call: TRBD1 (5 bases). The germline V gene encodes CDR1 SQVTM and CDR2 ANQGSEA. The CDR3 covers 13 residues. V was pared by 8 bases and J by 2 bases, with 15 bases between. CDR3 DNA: TGCAGCACTCTTACACAGGAGAACTATGGCTACACCTTC. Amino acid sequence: CSTLTQENYGYTF.

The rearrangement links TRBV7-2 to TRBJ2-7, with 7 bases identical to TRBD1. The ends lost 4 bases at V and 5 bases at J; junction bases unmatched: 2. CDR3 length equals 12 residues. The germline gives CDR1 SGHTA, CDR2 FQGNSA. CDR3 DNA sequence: TGTGCCAGCAGCTCCGGGACAGACGAGCAGTACTTC. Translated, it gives CASSSGTDEQYF.